The 10 T cell receptor beta chains reported below all come from one sample, sequenced in a study of technical replicates of blood from a few donors. TCRdb's copy holds only in-frame clones and misses some; the assay was immunoSEQ multiplex PCR. The sample yields some 80,000 clones, more than 90% seen once. Sequencing used T cells isolated from PBMCs. These TCRs come from a human donor in good health.

The chain joins TRBV7-8 to TRBJ1-4; 8 positions match TRBD1. The CDR3 is 15 amino acids. Germline loops: CDR1 SGHVS, CDR2 FQNEAQ. Germline trimming cut 5 bases from V and 4 bases from J; bases unmatched to any gene: 6. The CDR3 DNA is TGTGCCAGCAGCCTTCCAGGGGGCCTTAATGAAAAACTGTTTTTT. Its translation is CASSLPGGLNEKLFF. Based on the CDR3 plus reference TRBV7-8 and TRBJ1-4, the full variable domain is GAGVSQSPRYKVAKRGQDVALRCDPISGHVSLFWYQQALGQGPEFLTYFQNEAQLDKSGLPSDRFFAERPEGSVSTLKIQRTQQEDSAVYLCASSLPGGLNEKLFFGSGTQLSVL.

The chain employs TRBV9 and TRBJ2-7, with TRBD1 identical over 8 bases. Germline CDR1 SGDLS, CDR2 YYNGEE. Unmatched junction bases numbered 8, after V lost 3 bases and J lost 0 bases. CDR3 length: 16 residues. DNA for the CDR3: TGTGCCAGCAGCGAGAGAGACAGGGGAGGCTCCTACGAGCAGTACTTC. It specifies CASSERDRGGSYEQYF.

This chain links TRBV19 with TRBJ2-1; tentatively, D is TRBD2 (6 bases). CDR3 length: 15 amino acids. The V and J ends lost 3 bases and 0 bases respectively, with 9 bases between them. CDR1 and CDR2 (germline): LNHDA, SQIVND (reference sequence). CDR3 DNA sequence: TGTGCCAGTAGTATCGCAGCGGGCTCCTACAATGAGCAGTTCTTC. This gives the protein CASSIAAGSYNEQFF.

The rearrangement links TRBV27 to TRBJ2-7; D perhaps matches TRBD1 (5 bases). The V end was cut by 0 bases, the J end by 2 bases, with 11 bases between. Germline V gene sequence: CDR1 MNHEY, CDR2 SMNVEV (reference sequence). The CDR3 consists of 15 residues. The CDR3 spells CASSLSWTPPYEQYF. The CDR3 nucleotides read TGTGCCAGCAGTTTATCGTGGACACCCCCCTACGAGCAGTACTTC.

This chain joins TRBV5-1 and TRBJ2-1, with D possibly TRBD2 on 5 matching bases. The CDR3 runs 14 residues. Germline CDR1 reads SGHRS; CDR2 reads YFSETQ. The germline V and J ends were trimmed by 2 bases and 2 bases, with 8 bases remaining between them. This chain's CDR3 is CASSLAAPYNEQFF. CDR3 bases: TGCGCCAGCAGCTTAGCGGCCCCCTACAATGAGCAGTTCTTC. Variable domain in full (rest from reference TRBV5-1 and TRBJ2-1): KAGVTQTPRYLIKTRGQQVTLSCSPISGHRSVSWYQQTPGQGLQFLFEYFSETQRNKGNFPGRFSGRQFSNSRSEMNVSTLELGDSALYLCASSLAAPYNEQFFGPGTRLTVL.

The chain is built from TRBV18 and TRBJ2-1; 10 bases match TRBD2. The germline V gene has CDR1 KGHSH and CDR2 LQKENI. There are 20 residues in the CDR3. V lost 2 bases to trimming and J lost 12 bases; unmatched junction nucleotides: 25. CDR3 in amino acids: CASSPLVGLAVLAPTLGQFF. The CDR3 nucleotides read TGTGCCAGCTCACCATTAGTCGGACTAGCGGTCCTAGCTCCTACGTTGGGGCAGTTCTTC.

This chain joins TRBV5-1 and TRBJ1-4, with 8 bases fitting TRBD1. With 4 bases clipped from V and 4 bases from J, the junction kept 6 bases outside the gene matches. Germline CDR1 and CDR2: SGHRS and YFSETQ. The CDR3 has 15 residues. CDR3 protein: CASSLDRGSNEKLFF. CDR3 sequence (DNA): TGCGCCAGCAGCCTAGACAGGGGCAGTAATGAAAAACTGTTTTTT.

J is TRBJ1-6 and V is TRBV7-8, with D hard to call. The CDR3 is 16 amino acids. Per germline, CDR1 SGHVS and CDR2 FQNEAQ. The V end lost 5 bases, the J end lost 7 bases, and 18 bases lay between the germline ends. Here the CDR3 reads CASSRAPGTGNSPLHF. For the CDR3, the DNA is TGTGCCAGCAGCCGTGCCCCGGGAACGGGGAATTCACCCCTCCACTTT.

This chain links TRBV1 with TRBJ2-1; TRBD2 is taken as the D call from the table, unchecked against the DNA. TRBV1 constitutes a pseudogene. This CDR3 contains 17 residues. The CDR3 DNA is TGCACCAGCAGCCAAGATGAGGGGACTAGTGCCTACAATGAGCAGTTCTTC. As protein: CTSSQDEGTSAYNEQFF.

This sequence joins TRBV11-2 and TRBJ2-6, with 9 bases aligning to TRBD1. The length of the CDR3 is 16 residues. Germline V gene lookup returns CDR1 SGHAT and CDR2 FQNNGV. V shed 5 bases, J shed 4 bases, and the junction held 6 bases outside the gene matches. The CDR3 nucleotides read TGTGCCAGCAGCCCAGGACAGGGGAGAGGGGCCAACGTCCTGACTTTC. Its translation: CASSPGQGRGANVLTF.